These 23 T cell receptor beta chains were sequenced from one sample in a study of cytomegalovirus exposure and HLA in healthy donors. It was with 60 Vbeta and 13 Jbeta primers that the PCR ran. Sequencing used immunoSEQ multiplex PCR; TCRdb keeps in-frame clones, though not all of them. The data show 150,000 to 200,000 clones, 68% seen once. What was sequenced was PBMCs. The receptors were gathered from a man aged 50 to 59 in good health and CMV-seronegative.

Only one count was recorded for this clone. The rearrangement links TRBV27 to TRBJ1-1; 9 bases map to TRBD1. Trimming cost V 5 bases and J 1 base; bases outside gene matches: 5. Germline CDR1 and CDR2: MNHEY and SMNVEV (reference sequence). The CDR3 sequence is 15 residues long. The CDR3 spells CASSLGTGTNTEAFF. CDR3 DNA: TGTGCCAGCAGTCTTGGGACAGGGACGAACACTGAAGCTTTCTTT.

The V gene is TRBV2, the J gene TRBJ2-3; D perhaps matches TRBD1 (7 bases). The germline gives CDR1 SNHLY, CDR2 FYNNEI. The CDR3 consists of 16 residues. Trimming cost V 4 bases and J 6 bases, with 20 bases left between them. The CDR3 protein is CASSVIQGRSGDTQYF. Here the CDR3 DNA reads TGTGCCAGCAGTGTGATACAGGGGAGGTCCGGTGATACGCAGTATTTT. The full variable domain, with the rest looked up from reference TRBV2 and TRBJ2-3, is EPEVTQTPSHQVTQMGQEVILRCVPISNHLYFYWYRQILGQKVEFLVSFYNNEISEKSEIFDDQFSVERPDGSNFTLKIRSTKLEDSAMYFCASSVIQGRSGDTQYFGPGTRLTVL.

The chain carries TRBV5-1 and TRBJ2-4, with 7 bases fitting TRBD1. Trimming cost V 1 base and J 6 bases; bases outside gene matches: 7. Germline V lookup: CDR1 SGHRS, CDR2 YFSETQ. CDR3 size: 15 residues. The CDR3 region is CASSLTTGNLNIQYF. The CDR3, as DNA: TGCGCCAGCAGCTTGACGACAGGGAACTTAAACATTCAGTACTTC.

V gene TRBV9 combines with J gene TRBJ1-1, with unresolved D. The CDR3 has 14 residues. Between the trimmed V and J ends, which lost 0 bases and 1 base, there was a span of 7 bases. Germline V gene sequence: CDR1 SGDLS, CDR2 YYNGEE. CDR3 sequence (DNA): TGTGCCAGCAGCGTAGTACTAGGGAACACTGAAGCTTTCTTT. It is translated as CASSVVLGNTEAFF. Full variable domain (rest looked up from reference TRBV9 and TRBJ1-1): DSGVTQTPKHLITATGQRVTLRCSPRSGDLSVYWYQQSLDQGLQFLIQYYNGEERAKGNILERFSAQQFPDLHSELNLSSLELGDSALYFCASSVVLGNTEAFFGQGTRLTVV.

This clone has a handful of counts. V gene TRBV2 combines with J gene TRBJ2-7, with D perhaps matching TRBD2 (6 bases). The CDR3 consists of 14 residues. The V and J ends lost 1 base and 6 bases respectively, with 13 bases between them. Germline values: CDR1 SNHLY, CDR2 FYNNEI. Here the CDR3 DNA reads TGTGCCAGCAGTGAAGTTGGAGGGATGGCCGAGCAGTACTTC. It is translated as CASSEVGGMAEQYF.

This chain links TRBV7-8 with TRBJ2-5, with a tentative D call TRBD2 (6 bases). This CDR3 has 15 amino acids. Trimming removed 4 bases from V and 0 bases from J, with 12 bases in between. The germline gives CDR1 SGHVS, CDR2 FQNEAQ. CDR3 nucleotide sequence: TGTGCCAGCAGCTCCGGCGGGGCCGACCAAGAGACCCAGTACTTC. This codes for CASSSGGADQETQYF. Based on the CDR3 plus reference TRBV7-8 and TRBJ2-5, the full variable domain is GAGVSQSPRYKVAKRGQDVALRCDPISGHVSLFWYQQALGQGPEFLTYFQNEAQLDKSGLPSDRFFAERPEGSVSTLKIQRTQQEDSAVYLCASSSGGADQETQYFGPGTRLLVL.

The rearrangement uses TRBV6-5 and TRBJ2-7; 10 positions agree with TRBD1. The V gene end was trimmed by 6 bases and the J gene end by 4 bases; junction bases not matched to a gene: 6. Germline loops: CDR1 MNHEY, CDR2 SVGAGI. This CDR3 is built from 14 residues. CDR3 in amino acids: CASRSGQGLYEQYF. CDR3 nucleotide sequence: TGTGCCAGCAGGTCGGGACAGGGGTTGTACGAGCAGTACTTC.

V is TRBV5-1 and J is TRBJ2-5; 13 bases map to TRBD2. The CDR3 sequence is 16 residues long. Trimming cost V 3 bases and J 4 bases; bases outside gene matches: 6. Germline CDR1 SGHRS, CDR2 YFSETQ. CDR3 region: CASSSGTSGDSETQYF. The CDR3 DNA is TGCGCCAGCAGCTCCGGGACTAGCGGGGATTCAGAGACCCAGTACTTC.

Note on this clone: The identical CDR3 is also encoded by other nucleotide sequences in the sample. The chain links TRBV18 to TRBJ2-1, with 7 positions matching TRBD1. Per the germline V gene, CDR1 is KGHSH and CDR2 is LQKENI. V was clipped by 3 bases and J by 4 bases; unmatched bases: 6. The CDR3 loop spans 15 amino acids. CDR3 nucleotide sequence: TGTGCCAGCTCACCTCCCGGGACAGCTTACAATGAGCAGTTCTTC. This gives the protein CASSPPGTAYNEQFF. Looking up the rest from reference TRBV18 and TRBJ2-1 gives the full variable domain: NAGVMQNPRHLVRRRGQEARLRCSPMKGHSHVYWYRQLPEEGLKFMVYLQKENIIDESGMPKERFSAEFPKEGPSILRIQQVVRGDSAAYFCASSPPGTAYNEQFFGPGTRLTVL.

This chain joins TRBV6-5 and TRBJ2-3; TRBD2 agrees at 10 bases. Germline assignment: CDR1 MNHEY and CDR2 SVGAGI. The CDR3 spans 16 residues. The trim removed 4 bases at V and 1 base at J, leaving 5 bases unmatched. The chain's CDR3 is CASSSLTSGGTDTQYF. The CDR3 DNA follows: TGTGCCAGCAGTTCCCTTACTAGCGGGGGCACAGATACGCAGTATTTT.

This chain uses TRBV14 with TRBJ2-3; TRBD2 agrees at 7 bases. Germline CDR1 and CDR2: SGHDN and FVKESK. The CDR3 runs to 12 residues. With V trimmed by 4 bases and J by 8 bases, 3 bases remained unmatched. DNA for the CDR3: TGTGCCAGCAGCCGAGCGGGGCCTACGCAGTATTTT. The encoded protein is CASSRAGPTQYF.

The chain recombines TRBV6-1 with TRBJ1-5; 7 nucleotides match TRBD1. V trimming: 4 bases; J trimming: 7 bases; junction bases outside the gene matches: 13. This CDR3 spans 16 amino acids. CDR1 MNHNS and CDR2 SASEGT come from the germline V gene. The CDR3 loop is CASSGTRGRSGQPQHF. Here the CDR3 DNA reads TGTGCCAGCAGTGGTACAAGGGGGCGCTCGGGGCAGCCCCAGCATTTT.

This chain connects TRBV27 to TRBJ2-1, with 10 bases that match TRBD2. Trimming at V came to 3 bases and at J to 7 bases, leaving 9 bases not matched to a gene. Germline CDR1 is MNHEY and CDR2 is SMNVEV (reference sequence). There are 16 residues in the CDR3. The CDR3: CASSFFQRGGWNEQFF. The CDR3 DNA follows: TGTGCCAGCAGTTTTTTCCAGCGGGGGGGTTGGAATGAGCAGTTCTTC.

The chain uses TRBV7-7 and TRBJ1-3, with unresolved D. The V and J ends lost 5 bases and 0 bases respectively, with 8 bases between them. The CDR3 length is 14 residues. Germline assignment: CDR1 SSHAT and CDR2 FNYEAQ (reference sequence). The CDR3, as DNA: TGTGCCAGCAGCCCCGGTATCTCTGGAAACACCATATATTTT. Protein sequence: CASSPGISGNTIYF.

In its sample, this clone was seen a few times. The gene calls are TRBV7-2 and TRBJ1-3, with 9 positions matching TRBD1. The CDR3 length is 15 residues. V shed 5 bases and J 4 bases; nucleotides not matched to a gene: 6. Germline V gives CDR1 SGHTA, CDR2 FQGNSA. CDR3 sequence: CASSVGTGRGNTIYF. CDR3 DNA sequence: TGTGCCAGCAGCGTCGGGACAGGGAGGGGAAACACCATATATTTT.

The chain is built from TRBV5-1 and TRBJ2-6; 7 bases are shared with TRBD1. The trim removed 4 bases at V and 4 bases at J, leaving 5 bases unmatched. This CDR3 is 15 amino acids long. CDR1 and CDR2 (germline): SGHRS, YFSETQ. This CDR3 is CASSPGQLGANVLTF. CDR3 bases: TGCGCCAGCAGCCCGGGACAGTTAGGGGCCAACGTCCTGACTTTC.

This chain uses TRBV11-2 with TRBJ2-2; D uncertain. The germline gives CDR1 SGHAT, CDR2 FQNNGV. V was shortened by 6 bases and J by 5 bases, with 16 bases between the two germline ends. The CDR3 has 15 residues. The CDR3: CASRLSDVRTGELFF. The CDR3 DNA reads TGTGCCAGCAGGCTCTCAGACGTGCGGACCGGGGAGCTGTTTTTT.

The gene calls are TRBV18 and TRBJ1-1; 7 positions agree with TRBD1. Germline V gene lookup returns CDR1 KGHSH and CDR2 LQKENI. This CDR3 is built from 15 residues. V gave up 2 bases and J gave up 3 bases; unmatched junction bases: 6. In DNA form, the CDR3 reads TGTGCCAGCTCACCAATGGGACAGAGTCACACTGAAGCTTTCTTT. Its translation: CASSPMGQSHTEAFF.

The CDR3 protein is CASSLQAITEAFF. The CDR3 DNA is TGCGCCAGCAGCTTACAAGCGATCACTGAAGCTTTCTTT. The chain uses TRBV5-1 and TRBJ1-1; D gene uncertain. V gave up 2 bases and J gave up 4 bases, with 9 bases separating them. The CDR3 loop spans 13 amino acids. Germline CDR1 is SGHRS and CDR2 is YFSETQ.

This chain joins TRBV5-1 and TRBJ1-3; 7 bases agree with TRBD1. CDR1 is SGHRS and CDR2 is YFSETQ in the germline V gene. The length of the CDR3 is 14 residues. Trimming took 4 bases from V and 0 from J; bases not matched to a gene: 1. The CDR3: CASSTGVSGNTIYF. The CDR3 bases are TGCGCCAGCAGCACAGGGGTCTCTGGAAACACCATATATTTT.

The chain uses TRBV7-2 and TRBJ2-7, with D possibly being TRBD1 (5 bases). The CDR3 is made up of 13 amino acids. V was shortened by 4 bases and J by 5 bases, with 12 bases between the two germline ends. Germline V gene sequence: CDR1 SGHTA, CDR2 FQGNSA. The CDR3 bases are TGTGCCAGCAGCTCAAACTTAGGGGACGAGCAGTACTTC. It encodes CASSSNLGDEQYF.

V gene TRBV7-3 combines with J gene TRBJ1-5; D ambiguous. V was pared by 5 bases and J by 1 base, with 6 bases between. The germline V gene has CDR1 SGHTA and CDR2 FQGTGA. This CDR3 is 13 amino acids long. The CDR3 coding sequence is TGTGCCAGCAGCCGAGGGAGCAATCAGCCCCAGCATTTT. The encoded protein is CASSRGSNQPQHF.

For the CDR3, the DNA is TGTGCCAGCGCCCCTCAGGTCCCCACTGAAGCTTTCTTT. Translation gives CASAPQVPTEAFF. This rearrangement joins TRBV28 to TRBJ1-1; D call uncertain. Between the trimmed V and J ends, which lost 8 bases and 4 bases, there was a span of 14 bases. Germline V CDR1 and CDR2: MDHEN, SYDVKM. The CDR3 totals 13 residues.